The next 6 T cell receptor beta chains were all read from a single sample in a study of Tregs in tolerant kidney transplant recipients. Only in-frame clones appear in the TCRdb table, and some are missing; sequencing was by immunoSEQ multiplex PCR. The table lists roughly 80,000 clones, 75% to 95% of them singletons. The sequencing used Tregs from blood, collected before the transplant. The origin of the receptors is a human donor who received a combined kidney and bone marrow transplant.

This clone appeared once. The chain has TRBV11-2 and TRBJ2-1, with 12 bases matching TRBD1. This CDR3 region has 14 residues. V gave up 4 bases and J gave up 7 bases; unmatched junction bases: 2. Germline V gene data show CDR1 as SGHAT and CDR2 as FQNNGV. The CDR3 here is CASSSGQGANEQFF. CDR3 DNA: TGTGCCAGCAGCTCGGGACAGGGGGCGAATGAGCAGTTCTTC.

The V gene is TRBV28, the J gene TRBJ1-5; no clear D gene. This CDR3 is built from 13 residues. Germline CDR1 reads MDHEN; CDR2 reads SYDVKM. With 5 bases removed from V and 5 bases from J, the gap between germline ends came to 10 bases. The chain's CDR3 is CASSVGPYQPQHF. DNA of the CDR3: TGTGCCAGCAGTGTAGGGCCATATCAGCCCCAGCATTTT.

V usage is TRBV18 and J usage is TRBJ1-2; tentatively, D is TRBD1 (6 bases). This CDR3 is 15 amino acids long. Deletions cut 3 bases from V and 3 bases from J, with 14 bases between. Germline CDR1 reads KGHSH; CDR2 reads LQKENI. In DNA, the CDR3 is TGTGCCAGCTCACCCGCGGCACAGGGACACTATGGCTACACCTTC. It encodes CASSPAAQGHYGYTF.

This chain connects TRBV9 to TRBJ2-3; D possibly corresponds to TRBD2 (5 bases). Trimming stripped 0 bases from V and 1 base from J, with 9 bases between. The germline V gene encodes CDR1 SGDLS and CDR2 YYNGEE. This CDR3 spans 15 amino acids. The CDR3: CASSVGLRGTDTQYF. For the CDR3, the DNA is TGTGCCAGCAGCGTAGGTCTGCGGGGCACAGATACGCAGTATTTT.

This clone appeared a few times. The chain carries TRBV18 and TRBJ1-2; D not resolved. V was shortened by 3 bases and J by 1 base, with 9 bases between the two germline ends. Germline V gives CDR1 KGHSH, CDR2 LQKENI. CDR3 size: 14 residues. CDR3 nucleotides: TGTGCCAGCTCACCCGGACGGCATAACTATGGCTACACCTTC. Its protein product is CASSPGRHNYGYTF.

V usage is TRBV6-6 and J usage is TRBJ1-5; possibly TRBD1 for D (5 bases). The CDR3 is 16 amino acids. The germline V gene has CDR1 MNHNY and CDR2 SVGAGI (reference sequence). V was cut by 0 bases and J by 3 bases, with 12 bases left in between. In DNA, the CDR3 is TGTGCCAGCAGTTACTCGGCAGGGACTATCAATCAGCCCCAGCATTTT. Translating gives CASSYSAGTINQPQHF.